A selection of T cell receptor beta chains follows, all from one sample in a study of blood T cell repertoires in COVID-19. Sequencing was performed with immunoSEQ multiplex PCR; in TCRdb, only in-frame clones are kept and a portion is missing. The sample includes approximately 250,000 clones, approximately 82% seen only once; the top ten take roughly 4.6%. Sequencing used peripheral blood. The receptors were sampled from a man aged 60 to 69 who had recovered from COVID-19. Both conserved end residues are part of each CDR3. D genes are given only for firm matches. Part of the rows lack a size; the others show once, few, many or a class for expanded clones.

clone_size: NA
v_call: TRBV24-1
j_call: TRBJ2-1
d_call: NA
cdr3_nt: TGTGCCACCAGTGATTTGGGCAGGGGCCTTGCCTACAATGAGCAGTTCTTC
cdr3_aa: CATSDLGRGLAYNEQFF

clone_size: NA
v_call: TRBV7-8
j_call: TRBJ2-7
d_call: TRBD2
cdr3_nt: TGTGCCAGCAGCTTAAGTCCGGGGGGGGTTTCCTACGAGCAGTACTTC
cdr3_aa: CASSLSPGGVSYEQYF

clone_size: NA
v_call: TRBV9
j_call: TRBJ1-6
d_call: NA
cdr3_nt: TGTGCCAGCAGCGTACGTCAGGGAAATTCACCCCTCCACTTT
cdr3_aa: CASSVRQGNSPLHF

clone_size: NA
v_call: TRBV5-1
j_call: TRBJ1-2
d_call: NA
cdr3_nt: TGCGCCAGCAGCTTTGGGCCAGGGGCCTCGTATGGCTACACCTTC
cdr3_aa: CASSFGPGASYGYTF

clone_size: NA
v_call: TRBV5-6
j_call: TRBJ1-5
d_call: NA
cdr3_nt: TGTGCCAGCAGCAGATCGGACATCCCTAGCAATCAGCCCCAGCATTTT
cdr3_aa: CASSRSDIPSNQPQHF

clone_size: NA
v_call: TRBV11-3
j_call: TRBJ2-1
d_call: NA
cdr3_nt: TGTGCCAGCAGCTCGCACATAGCTGTGAATGAGCAGTTCTTC
cdr3_aa: CASSSHIAVNEQFF

clone_size: NA
v_call: TRBV19
j_call: TRBJ2-7
d_call: TRBD2
cdr3_nt: TGTGCCAGTAGTATCCTCGCGGGAGGTTCCTACGAGCAGTACTTC
cdr3_aa: CASSILAGGSYEQYF

clone_size: NA
v_call: TRBV5-8
j_call: TRBJ2-7
d_call: NA
cdr3_nt: TGTGCCAGCAGCTTGTCTGGACTCTCGGTTAACGAGCAGTACTTC
cdr3_aa: CASSLSGLSVNEQYF

clone_size: NA
v_call: TRBV5-5
j_call: TRBJ2-5
d_call: NA
cdr3_nt: TGTGCCAGCAGCTCCTTGAGAGTTATCGAACAAGAGACCCAGTACTTC
cdr3_aa: CASSSLRVIEQETQYF

clone_size: few
v_call: TRBV30
j_call: TRBJ1-5
d_call: NA
cdr3_nt: TGTGCCTGGAGTGTACAAGGGAGTAGCAATCAGCCCCAGCATTTT
cdr3_aa: CAWSVQGSSNQPQHF

clone_size: NA
v_call: TRBV3-1/TRBV3-2
j_call: TRBJ2-7
d_call: NA
cdr3_nt: TGTGCCAGCAGCCAAGATCTGGGGGGGCGGTCCTACGAGCAGTACTTC
cdr3_aa: CASSQDLGGRSYEQYF

clone_size: NA
v_call: TRBV6-1
j_call: TRBJ1-1
d_call: NA
cdr3_nt: TGTGCCAGCAGTGAGTCCGGGGGGCTAAACACTGAAGCTTTCTTT
cdr3_aa: CASSESGGLNTEAFF

clone_size: NA
v_call: TRBV7-2
j_call: TRBJ2-7
d_call: NA
cdr3_nt: TGTGCCAGCAGCTTGAGCGGGCAGGGCTACGAGCAGTACTTC
cdr3_aa: CASSLSGQGYEQYF

clone_size: NA
v_call: TRBV2
j_call: TRBJ2-1
d_call: TRBD2
cdr3_nt: TGTGCCAGCAGAGGGACTAGAACCGGCTATGAGCAGTTCTTC
cdr3_aa: CASRGTRTGYEQFF

clone_size: few
v_call: TRBV14
j_call: TRBJ2-7
d_call: TRBD1
cdr3_nt: TGTGCCAGCAGCCACAGTCCCGGGACAGGGCCCCACGAGCAGTACTTC
cdr3_aa: CASSHSPGTGPHEQYF

clone_size: NA
v_call: TRBV5-1
j_call: TRBJ1-1
d_call: TRBD1
cdr3_nt: TGCGCCAGCAGCTTGGGGGGGACAGGCACGATTGAAGCTTTCTTT
cdr3_aa: CASSLGGTGTIEAFF

clone_size: once
v_call: TRBV29-1
j_call: TRBJ1-4
d_call: TRBD1
cdr3_nt: TGCAGCGTCACCGGGACAGGTTCCCAAAAACTGTTTTTT
cdr3_aa: CSVTGTGSQKLFF

clone_size: NA
v_call: TRBV6-5
j_call: TRBJ1-2
d_call: TRBD1
cdr3_nt: TGTGCCAGCAGTTACACCACCGGGACAGTCTATGGCTACACCTTC
cdr3_aa: CASSYTTGTVYGYTF

clone_size: NA
v_call: TRBV5-1
j_call: TRBJ2-3
d_call: TRBD2
cdr3_nt: TGCGCCAGCAGCTTGGGTGGCGGGGGGGATACGCAGTATTTT
cdr3_aa: CASSLGGGGDTQYF

clone_size: NA
v_call: TRBV13
j_call: TRBJ2-2
d_call: TRBD1
cdr3_nt: TGTGCCAGCAGCTACTACAGGGGCCCCACCGGGGAGCTGTTTTTT
cdr3_aa: CASSYYRGPTGELFF

clone_size: NA
v_call: TRBV14
j_call: TRBJ1-1
d_call: NA
cdr3_nt: TGTGCCAGCAGCCAAGATCTTGGACAGCTAAACACTGAAGCTTTCTTT
cdr3_aa: CASSQDLGQLNTEAFF

clone_size: NA
v_call: TRBV2
j_call: TRBJ1-5
d_call: NA
cdr3_nt: TGTGCCAGCAGTGAAGGGGGCGTTCAGCCCCAGCATTTT
cdr3_aa: CASSEGGVQPQHF

clone_size: once
v_call: TRBV9
j_call: TRBJ2-5
d_call: TRBD2
cdr3_nt: TGTGCCAGCAGCTATTCCCGGGCGGGAGCCAAAGAGACCCAGTACTTC
cdr3_aa: CASSYSRAGAKETQYF

clone_size: NA
v_call: TRBV30
j_call: TRBJ1-1
d_call: NA
cdr3_nt: TGTGCCTGGAGCGTCGGTGCGGCGAACACTGAAGCTTTCTTT
cdr3_aa: CAWSVGAANTEAFF

clone_size: NA
v_call: TRBV5-4
j_call: TRBJ2-1
d_call: NA
cdr3_nt: TGTGCCAGCAGCTTGTCGGCCTACAATGAGCAGTTCTTC
cdr3_aa: CASSLSAYNEQFF

clone_size: NA
v_call: TRBV7-2
j_call: TRBJ2-2
d_call: TRBD2
cdr3_nt: TGTGCCAGCAGACCGGGACTAGCGCCCACCGGGGAGCTGTTTTTT
cdr3_aa: CASRPGLAPTGELFF

clone_size: NA
v_call: TRBV28
j_call: TRBJ1-5
d_call: TRBD1
cdr3_nt: TGTGCCAGCAAGGGGGCGAGTAGCAATCAGCCCCAGCATTTT
cdr3_aa: CASKGASSNQPQHF

clone_size: NA
v_call: TRBV11-2
j_call: TRBJ2-2
d_call: NA
cdr3_nt: TGTGCCAGCAGCTTAGATTACGGGGAGCTGTTTTTT
cdr3_aa: CASSLDYGELFF

clone_size: NA
v_call: TRBV18
j_call: TRBJ1-2
d_call: NA
cdr3_nt: TGTGCCAGCTCACCATCTCCGGGGGCTAACTATGGCTACACCTTC
cdr3_aa: CASSPSPGANYGYTF

clone_size: NA
v_call: TRBV5-6
j_call: TRBJ1-5
d_call: TRBD1
cdr3_nt: TGTGCCAGCAGCCTGCGACAGGGGGGCCAGCCCCAGCATTTT
cdr3_aa: CASSLRQGGQPQHF

clone_size: NA
v_call: TRBV5-5
j_call: TRBJ2-6
d_call: TRBD1
cdr3_nt: TGTGCCAGCAGCCACCAGGGGGCGCGGGTATCTGGGGCCAACGTCCTGACTTTC
cdr3_aa: CASSHQGARVSGANVLTF

clone_size: NA
v_call: TRBV18
j_call: TRBJ1-2
d_call: NA
cdr3_nt: TGTGCCAGCTCACCACTTGACATCTATGGCTACACCTTC
cdr3_aa: CASSPLDIYGYTF

clone_size: few
v_call: TRBV5-1
j_call: TRBJ1-5
d_call: NA
cdr3_nt: TGCGCCAGCAGCTTGGGCAGCGGAAACAATCAGCCCCAGCATTTT
cdr3_aa: CASSLGSGNNQPQHF

clone_size: few
v_call: TRBV6-5
j_call: TRBJ1-1
d_call: TRBD1
cdr3_nt: TGTGCCAGCAGTCACGGGGACAGGATGAACACTGAAGCTTTCTTT
cdr3_aa: CASSHGDRMNTEAFF

clone_size: NA
v_call: TRBV9
j_call: TRBJ1-3
d_call: NA
cdr3_nt: TGTGCCAGCAGCGCCCAGGGGAATATCGGAAACACCATATATTTT
cdr3_aa: CASSAQGNIGNTIYF

clone_size: NA
v_call: TRBV29-1
j_call: TRBJ1-3
d_call: NA
cdr3_nt: TGCAGCGTTGAAGATTGGGGGCCCTCTGGAAACACCATATATTTT
cdr3_aa: CSVEDWGPSGNTIYF

clone_size: NA
v_call: TRBV2
j_call: TRBJ2-2
d_call: TRBD2
cdr3_nt: TGTGCCCAAGGGGTAGCGGGAATTAACACCGGGGAGCTGTTTTTT
cdr3_aa: CAQGVAGINTGELFF

clone_size: once
v_call: TRBV4-1
j_call: TRBJ2-5
d_call: NA
cdr3_nt: TGCGCCAGCAGCCCCGGGTTCGGACACGTCCAAGAGACCCAGTACTTC
cdr3_aa: CASSPGFGHVQETQYF

clone_size: NA
v_call: TRBV12-5
j_call: TRBJ1-2
d_call: NA
cdr3_nt: TGTGCTAGTGGGCCGGGGGAGGCCTATGGCTACACCTTC
cdr3_aa: CASGPGEAYGYTF

clone_size: NA
v_call: TRBV6-1
j_call: TRBJ2-7
d_call: TRBD1
cdr3_nt: TGTGCCAGCAGTGACCGGGACAGGGGGCTTTCTGTAGTGTACTTC
cdr3_aa: CASSDRDRGLSVVYF

clone_size: once
v_call: TRBV5-1
j_call: TRBJ2-1
d_call: NA
cdr3_nt: TGCGCCAGCAGCTTAGGGGCCATTACTGACAATGAGCAGTTCTTC
cdr3_aa: CASSLGAITDNEQFF

clone_size: NA
v_call: TRBV5-1
j_call: TRBJ2-3
d_call: TRBD2
cdr3_nt: TGCGCCAGCAGCTTGAGGCAGCGGGGAAACACAGATACGCAGTATTTT
cdr3_aa: CASSLRQRGNTDTQYF

clone_size: NA
v_call: TRBV6-5
j_call: TRBJ1-2
d_call: NA
cdr3_nt: TGTGCCAGCAGCCGTGACAAGAACTATGGCTACACCTTC
cdr3_aa: CASSRDKNYGYTF

clone_size: NA
v_call: TRBV7-8
j_call: TRBJ1-2
d_call: TRBD1
cdr3_nt: TGTGCCAGCAGCCCCCAGGGGGCTAACTATGGCTACACCTTC
cdr3_aa: CASSPQGANYGYTF

clone_size: NA
v_call: TRBV7-9
j_call: TRBJ2-7
d_call: NA
cdr3_nt: TGTGCCAGCAGCTCTTACTACGAGCAGTACTTC
cdr3_aa: CASSSYYEQYF

clone_size: NA
v_call: TRBV3-1/TRBV3-2
j_call: TRBJ2-6
d_call: NA
cdr3_nt: TGTGCCAGCAGCCAAAATGCGAACTCTGGGGCCAACGTCCTGACTTTC
cdr3_aa: CASSQNANSGANVLTF

clone_size: few
v_call: TRBV18
j_call: TRBJ2-5
d_call: NA
cdr3_nt: TGTGCCAGCTCACCACGGCGGGGGCCTCAAGAGACCCAGTACTTC
cdr3_aa: CASSPRRGPQETQYF

clone_size: NA
v_call: TRBV4-1
j_call: TRBJ2-3
d_call: NA
cdr3_nt: TGCGCCAGCTCCATCGGGATCACAGATACGCAGTATTTT
cdr3_aa: CASSIGITDTQYF

clone_size: NA
v_call: TRBV28
j_call: TRBJ2-6
d_call: NA
cdr3_nt: TGTGCCAGCAGTTTACCTTCGGGACTCCCCCAAACCTCTGGGGCCAACGTCCTGACTTTC
cdr3_aa: CASSLPSGLPQTSGANVLTF